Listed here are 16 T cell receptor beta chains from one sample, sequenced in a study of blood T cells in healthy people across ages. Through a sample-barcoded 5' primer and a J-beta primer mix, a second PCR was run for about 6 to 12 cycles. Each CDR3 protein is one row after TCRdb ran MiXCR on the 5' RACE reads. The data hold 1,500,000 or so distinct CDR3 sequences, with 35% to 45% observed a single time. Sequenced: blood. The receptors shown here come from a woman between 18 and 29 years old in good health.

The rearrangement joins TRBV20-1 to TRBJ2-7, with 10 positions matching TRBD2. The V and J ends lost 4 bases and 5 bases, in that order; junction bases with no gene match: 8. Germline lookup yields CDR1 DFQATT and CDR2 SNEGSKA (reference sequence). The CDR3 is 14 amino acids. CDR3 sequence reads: CSAMFLAGANEQYF. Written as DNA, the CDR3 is TGCAGTGCTATGTTTCTAGCGGGAGCCAACGAGCAGTACTTC.

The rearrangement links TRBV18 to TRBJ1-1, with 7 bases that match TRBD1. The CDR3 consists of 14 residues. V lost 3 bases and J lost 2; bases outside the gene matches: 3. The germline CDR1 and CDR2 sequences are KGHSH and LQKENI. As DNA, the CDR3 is TGTGCCAGCTCACCCTACAGGGGTAACACTGAAGCTTTCTTT. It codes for CASSPYRGNTEAFF.

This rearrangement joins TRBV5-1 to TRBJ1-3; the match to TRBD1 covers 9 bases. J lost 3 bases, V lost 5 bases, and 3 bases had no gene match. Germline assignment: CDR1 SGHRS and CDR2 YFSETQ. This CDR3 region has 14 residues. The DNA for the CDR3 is TGCGCCAGCAGACAGGGGGCTGGTGGAAACACCATATATTTT. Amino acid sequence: CASRQGAGGNTIYF.

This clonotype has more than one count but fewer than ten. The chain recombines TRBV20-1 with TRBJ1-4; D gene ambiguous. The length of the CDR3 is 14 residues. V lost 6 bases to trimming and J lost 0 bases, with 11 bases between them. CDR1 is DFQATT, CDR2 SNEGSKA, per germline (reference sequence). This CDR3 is CSALQPATNEKLFF. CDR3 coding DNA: TGCAGTGCCCTTCAACCCGCAACTAATGAAAAACTGTTTTTT.

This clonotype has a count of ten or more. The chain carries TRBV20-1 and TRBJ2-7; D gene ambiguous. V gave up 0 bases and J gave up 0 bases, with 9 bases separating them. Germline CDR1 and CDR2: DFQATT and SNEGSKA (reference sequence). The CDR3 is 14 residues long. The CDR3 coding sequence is TGCAGTGCTAGAGATCGAGTCGGCTCCTACGAGCAGTACTTC. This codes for CSARDRVGSYEQYF.

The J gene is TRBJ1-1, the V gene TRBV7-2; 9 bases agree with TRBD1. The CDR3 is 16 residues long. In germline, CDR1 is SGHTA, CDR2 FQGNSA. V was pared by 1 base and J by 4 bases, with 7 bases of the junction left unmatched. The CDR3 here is CASSLGGDREGTEAFF. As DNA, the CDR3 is TGTGCCAGCAGCTTAGGAGGGGACAGGGAGGGCACTGAAGCTTTCTTT.

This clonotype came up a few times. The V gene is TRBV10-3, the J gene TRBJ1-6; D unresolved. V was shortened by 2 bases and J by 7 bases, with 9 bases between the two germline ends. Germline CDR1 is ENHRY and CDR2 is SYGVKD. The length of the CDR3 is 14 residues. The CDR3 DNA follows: TGTGCCATCAGTGAGGCGTCAGGAAATTCACCCCTCCACTTT. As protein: CAISEASGNSPLHF.

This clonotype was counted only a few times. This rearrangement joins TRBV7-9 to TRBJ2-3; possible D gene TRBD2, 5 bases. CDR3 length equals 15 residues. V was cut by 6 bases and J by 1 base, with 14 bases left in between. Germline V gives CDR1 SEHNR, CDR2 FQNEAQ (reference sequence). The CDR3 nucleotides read TGTGCCAGCAGAAATTGGGAGCAGGGCACAGATACGCAGTATTTT. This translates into CASRNWEQGTDTQYF.

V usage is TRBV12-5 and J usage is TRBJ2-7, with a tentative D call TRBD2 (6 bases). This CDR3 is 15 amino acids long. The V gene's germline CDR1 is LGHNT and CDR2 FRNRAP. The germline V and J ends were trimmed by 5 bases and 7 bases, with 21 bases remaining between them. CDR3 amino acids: CASGAGLSTYNEQYF. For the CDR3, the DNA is TGTGCTAGTGGTGCCGGACTATCAACCTACAATGAGCAGTACTTC.

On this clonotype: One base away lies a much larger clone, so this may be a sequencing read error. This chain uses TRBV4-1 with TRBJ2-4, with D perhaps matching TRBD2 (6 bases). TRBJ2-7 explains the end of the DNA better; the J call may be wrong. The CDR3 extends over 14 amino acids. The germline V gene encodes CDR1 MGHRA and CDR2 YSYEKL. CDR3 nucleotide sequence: TGCGCCAGCAGCCAAGAACGGGGGACCTACGAGCAGTACTTC. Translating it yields CASSQERGTYEQYF.

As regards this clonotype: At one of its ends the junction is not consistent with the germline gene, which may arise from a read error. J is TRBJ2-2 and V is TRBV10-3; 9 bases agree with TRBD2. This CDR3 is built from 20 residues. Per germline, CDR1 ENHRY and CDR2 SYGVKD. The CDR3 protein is CAISDPGRESSGINTGKLFF. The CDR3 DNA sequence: TGTGCCATCAGTGACCCCGGGCGGGAGTCTAGCGGGATTAACACCGGGAAGCTGTTTTTT.

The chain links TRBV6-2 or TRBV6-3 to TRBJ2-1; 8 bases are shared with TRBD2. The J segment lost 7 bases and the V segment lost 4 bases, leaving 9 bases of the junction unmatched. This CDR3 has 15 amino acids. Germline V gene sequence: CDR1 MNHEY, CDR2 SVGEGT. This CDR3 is CASSSSREGGNEQFF. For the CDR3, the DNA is TGTGCCAGCAGTTCCTCTCGGGAGGGAGGGAATGAGCAGTTCTTC.

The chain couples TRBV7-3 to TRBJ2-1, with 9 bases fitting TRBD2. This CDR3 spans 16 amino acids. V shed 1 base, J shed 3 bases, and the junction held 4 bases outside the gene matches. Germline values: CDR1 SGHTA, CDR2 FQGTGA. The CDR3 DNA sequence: TGTGCCAGCAGCTTAAGGACTAGCGAGATCTACAATGAGCAGTTCTTC. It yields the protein CASSLRTSEIYNEQFF.

The CDR3, as DNA: TGTGCCAGCAGTTACTCAGGGACAGGCTATCAGCCCCAGCATTTT. Translated: CASSYSGTGYQPQHF. The J gene is TRBJ1-5, the V gene TRBV6-2 or TRBV6-3; 8 bases are shared with TRBD1. V was pared by 0 bases and J by 5 bases, with 3 bases of the junction left unmatched. Germline V gene sequence: CDR1 MNHEY, CDR2 SVGEGT. CDR3 length: 15 residues.

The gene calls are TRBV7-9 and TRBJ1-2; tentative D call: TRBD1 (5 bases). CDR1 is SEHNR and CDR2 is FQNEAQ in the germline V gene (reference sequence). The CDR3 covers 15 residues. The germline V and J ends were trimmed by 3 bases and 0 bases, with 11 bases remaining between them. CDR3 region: CASSFADNSNYGYTF. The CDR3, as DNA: TGTGCCAGCAGCTTTGCGGACAATTCTAACTATGGCTACACCTTC.

Written as DNA, the CDR3 is TGTGCCAGCAGCTGGAATGGACGGGAGCAGTACTTC. This encodes CASSWNGREQYF. The chain employs TRBV11-1 and TRBJ2-5; tentatively, D is TRBD2 (6 bases). This CDR3 is 12 amino acids long. CDR1 and CDR2 (germline): SGHAT, FQDESV (reference sequence). V was shortened by 4 bases and J by 11 bases, with 14 bases between the two germline ends.